Detailed here is one T cell receptor (beta chain). This sample was taken from a study of blood T cell repertoires in COVID-19. Assay: immunoSEQ multiplex PCR; the TCRdb copy retains only in-frame clones and omits some. The data show roughly 370,000 clones, roughly 89% seen once. Germline trimming cut 2 bases from V and 4 bases from J; bases unmatched to any gene: 10. The CDR3 has 17 amino acids. Germline assignment: CDR1 KGHSH and CDR2 LQKENI. This rearrangement joins TRBV18 to TRBJ1-4; TRBD1 matches 7 bases. Sequenced material: PBMCs or T cells enriched from blood (not recorded which). The receptor was isolated from a woman aged 45-65 years who had recovered from COVID-19. The CDR3 protein is CASSPDGRTGGNEKLFF. DNA for the CDR3: TGTGCCAGCTCACCAGATGGGAGGACAGGAGGTAATGAAAAACTGTTTTTT.